The clone carrying this T cell receptor beta chain appeared many times. The target antigen is unknown. TCRdb processed the reads anew with MiXCR; each CDR3 protein has one entry. The sample lists about 680,000 distinct CDR3 sequences, less than 25% occurring once. Germline CDR1 is SGHVS and CDR2 is FQNEAQ. The CDR3 is made up of 13 amino acids. V was shortened by 5 bases and J by 3 bases, with 10 bases between the two germline ends. This entry is derived from a study of T cell repertoires in cytomegalovirus infection. The wider study: Signatures in public TCR beta sequences pointed to both CMV infection and matching HLA type. Study conclusions and caveats: Ex vivo, HLA-C-restricted CMV-specific TCR beta clonotypes prevailed over the rest of the response. Carriage of CMV together with the relevant HLA was identifiable through cumulative public TCR beta family frequency.

The clonotype comes from a human donor in good health (CMV status not recorded). Some clones in this sample may be carry-over from other donors' samples. The material sequenced was CD8+ T cells from PBMCs. The rearrangement links TRBV7-8 to TRBJ2-5; the D gene is possibly TRBD1 (6 bases). CDR3 residues: CASSPGQKETQYF. The DNA for the CDR3 is TGTGCCAGCAGCCCGGGACAAAAAGAGACCCAGTACTTC.